This T cell receptor (beta chain) is drawn from a study of monozygotic twins with inflammatory bowel disease. Study-level points and caveats: Patients got different immunosuppressive treatments, which may have made their repertoires more variable.

To note about this clonotype: Its antigen remains unknown.

There are 16 residues in the CDR3. From germline, CDR1 is MNHNS and CDR2 SASEGT. TCRdb re-called the 5' RACE reads, yielding one record per CDR3 amino acid sequence without DNA. The listing contains around 380,000 distinct CDR3 sequences. Blood, about 2.5 ml, was drawn per donor. The chain recombines TRBV6-1 with TRBJ2-4; no DNA is available, so the TRBD2 call from TCRdb remains unchecked. The clonotype was recovered from a human donor with ulcerative colitis or Crohn's disease, or a healthy co-twin of an affected twin (not recorded which). Sequencing input: blood. CDR3 residues: CASSDRFGLAASIQYF.